Presented here are 21 T cell receptor beta chains from one specimen sequenced in a study of blood T cell repertoires in COVID-19. Profiled with immunoSEQ multiplex PCR; TCRdb holds only in-frame clones, not every one. The data contain 200,000 to 250,000 clones, roughly four fifths of them seen just once; the ten biggest clones take up about 1.8%. Material: PBMCs or T cells enriched from blood (not recorded which). The receptor source for this set is a man between 60 and 75 years old who had recovered from COVID-19.

V is TRBV14 and J is TRBJ1-2, with D maybe TRBD1 (6 bases). CDR1 and CDR2 (germline): SGHDN, FVKESK. This CDR3 is 12 amino acids long. The germline V and J ends were trimmed by 6 bases and 8 bases, with 13 bases remaining between them. CDR3 loop: CASRRRGEGYTF. CDR3 coding DNA: TGTGCCAGCAGACGCAGGGGCGAAGGCTACACCTTC.

The chain employs TRBV3-1 (or the pseudogene TRBV3-2) and TRBJ2-1, with a weak D call TRBD2 (6 bases). V was pared by 0 bases and J by 9 bases, with 12 bases between. Germline CDR1 LGHDT, CDR2 YNNKEL (reference sequence). The CDR3 contains 14 residues. CDR3 DNA: TGTGCCAGCAGCCAAGAAGGGCGGGGCGTTGAGCAGTTCTTC. Amino acid sequence: CASSQEGRGVEQFF.

The genes are TRBV19 and TRBJ1-1, with D tentatively TRBD1 (5 bases). In germline, CDR1 is LNHDA, CDR2 SQIVND (reference sequence). The CDR3 runs 14 residues. Trimming removed 6 bases at V and 6 bases at J, with 17 bases between. Here the CDR3 reads CASRSRGVEAEAFF. DNA of the CDR3: TGTGCCAGTAGGAGTAGGGGCGTTGAAGCTGAAGCTTTCTTT.

This chain links TRBV30 with TRBJ1-2; 7 bases line up with TRBD1. V shed 0 bases and J 5 bases; nucleotides not matched to a gene: 12. The CDR3 is made up of 16 amino acids. Germline V gene sequence: CDR1 GTSNPN, CDR2 SVGIG (reference sequence). The CDR3 loop reads CAWSVAYRGNRYGYTF. DNA of the CDR3: TGTGCCTGGAGTGTTGCCTACAGGGGAAACAGGTATGGCTACACCTTC.

V and J are TRBV10-1 and TRBJ2-3; D gene ambiguous. The germline gives CDR1 WNHNN, CDR2 SYGVQD (reference sequence). The CDR3 is 13 amino acids. The ends were cut back, 4 bases at V and 1 base at J, with 6 bases in the middle. CDR3 nucleotides: TGCGCCAGCAGTGCCTCCGGCACAGATACGCAGTATTTT. It encodes CASSASGTDTQYF.

Remarks on this clone: The junction and the germline gene differ at one end; a read error may be behind it. The chain is built from TRBV6-2 or TRBV6-3 and TRBJ2-5; TRBD2 is a possible D gene (6 bases). Germline CDR1 is MNHEY and CDR2 is SVGEGT. The CDR3 extends over 14 amino acids. For the CDR3, the DNA is TGTGCCGGCAGTTACTCGGGGAGGCAAGAGACCCAGTACTTC. This translates into CAGSYSGRQETQYF.

The V and J genes are TRBV12-5 and TRBJ2-6; a possible D gene is TRBD1 (6 bases). Trimming left V 6 bases short and J 0 bases short, with 9 bases between. The CDR3 runs 15 residues. CDR1 and CDR2 (germline): LGHNT, FRNRAP. As DNA, the CDR3 is TGTGCTAGTGGGACAGGCAACTCTGGGGCCAACGTCCTGACTTTC. Translation gives CASGTGNSGANVLTF. The whole variable domain, filled in from reference TRBV12-5 and TRBJ2-6, reads DARVTQTPRHKVTEMGQEVTMRCQPILGHNTVFWYRQTMMQGLELLAYFRNRAPLDDSGMPKDRFSAEMPDATLATLKIQPSEPRDSAVYFCASGTGNSGANVLTFGAGSRLTVL.

This clone was picked up one time. V usage is TRBV11-3 and J usage is TRBJ2-7; possibly TRBD1 for D (5 bases). Germline V gene sequence: CDR1 SGHNT, CDR2 YENEEA. Trimming shortened V by 9 bases and J by 0 bases, and 24 bases separated the two germline ends. CDR3 length equals 17 residues. CDR3 sequence reads: CASGKTRDGISSYEQYF. Written as DNA, the CDR3 is TGTGCCAGTGGAAAAACCAGGGATGGGATAAGCTCCTACGAGCAGTACTTC.

This chain links TRBV2 with TRBJ2-7; D might be TRBD2 (6 bases). CDR1 and CDR2 from the germline V gene are SNHLY and FYNNEI. Trimming shortened V by 5 bases and J by 6 bases, and 17 bases separated the two germline ends. The CDR3 extends over 14 amino acids. The CDR3: CASSRAQDGSEQYF. The CDR3, as DNA: TGTGCCAGCAGTAGGGCACAGGACGGGAGCGAGCAGTACTTC.

V and J are TRBV6-2 or TRBV6-3 and TRBJ1-6, with TRBD1 matching 7 bases. Germline V gives CDR1 MNHEY, CDR2 SVGEGT. The CDR3 is 17 amino acids. The V and J ends lost 6 bases and 7 bases, in that order; junction bases with no gene match: 15. As DNA, the CDR3 is TGTGCCAGCAGCCAAACAGGGGTTGCAAGAACCAATTCACCCCTCCACTTT. The encoded protein is CASSQTGVARTNSPLHF.

The J gene is TRBJ2-3, the V gene TRBV7-6, with 9 bases aligning to TRBD2. The CDR3 runs 17 residues. Trimming took 0 bases from V and 2 from J; bases not matched to a gene: 6. The V gene's germline CDR1 is SGHVS and CDR2 FNYEAQ. The CDR3 region has the DNA TGTGCCAGCAGCTTAGCGCGGCGGGGGGGAGCCACAGATACGCAGTATTTT. As protein: CASSLARRGGATDTQYF.

The chain links TRBV7-3 to TRBJ2-3; 9 bases agree with TRBD2. After removal of 8 bases from V and 2 bases from J, the junction contained 8 bases not matched to a gene. The CDR3 runs 15 residues. The germline V gene has CDR1 SGHTA and CDR2 FQGTGA. CDR3 sequence (DNA): TGTGCCAGCGGGAAAAGCGGGGGGTACACAGATACGCAGTATTTT. Translating it yields CASGKSGGYTDTQYF.

The chain is built from TRBV18 and TRBJ1-4, with D perhaps matching TRBD1 (6 bases). The CDR3 is 13 residues long. Trimming left V 6 bases short and J 10 bases short, with 15 bases between. CDR1 and CDR2 from the germline V gene are KGHSH and LQKENI. Written as DNA, the CDR3 is TGTGCCAGCTCCCGTGGGGACATTGGAAAACTGTTTTTT. This codes for CASSRGDIGKLFF.

This clone was picked up a small number of times. CDR3 nucleotide sequence: TGCAGCGTTGGGGGGGACTCTGGGGCCAACGTCCTGACTTTC. Translated, it gives CSVGGDSGANVLTF. The rearrangement joins TRBV29-1 to TRBJ2-6; weak D call: TRBD2 (6 bases). The germline CDR1 and CDR2 sequences are SQVTM and ANQGSEA. The V gene lost 4 bases and the J gene lost 0 bases, with 7 bases spanning the gap. The CDR3 is made up of 14 amino acids.

A few counts support this clone. This chain joins TRBV19 and TRBJ1-1, with 11 bases identical to TRBD1. The CDR3 is 15 residues long. CDR1 and CDR2 (germline): LNHDA, SQIVND (reference sequence). V was pared by 3 bases and J by 5 bases, with 5 bases of the junction left unmatched. The CDR3 DNA is TGTGCCAGTAGTATCGGACAGGGGGCGCGAACTGAAGCTTTCTTT. Its translation is CASSIGQGARTEAFF.

V and J are TRBV3-1 (or the pseudogene TRBV3-2) and TRBJ2-7, with D perhaps matching TRBD1 (5 bases). This CDR3 region has 15 residues. CDR1 is LGHDT and CDR2 is YNNKEL in the germline V gene (reference sequence). V was shortened by 1 base and J by 3 bases, with 13 bases between the two germline ends. CDR3 sequence reads: CASSQGLGRVYEQYF. The CDR3 bases are TGTGCCAGCAGCCAAGGCTTGGGCAGGGTCTACGAGCAGTACTTC.

This clone has just one count. This chain connects TRBV23-1 to TRBJ1-2; D is unclear. TRBV23-1 is known as an ORF, though its function is uncertain. Trimming stripped 3 bases from V and 10 bases from J, with 9 bases between. This CDR3 region has 11 residues. The CDR3 sequence is CASSQGSHYTF. CDR3 nucleotides: TGCGCCAGCAGTCAGGGGAGCCACTACACCTTC.

The chain carries TRBV3-1 (or the pseudogene TRBV3-2) and TRBJ1-6; no clear D. This CDR3 comprises 15 residues. V dropped 0 bases and J dropped 3 bases, with 6 bases sitting between them. CDR1 and CDR2 from the germline V gene are LGHDT and YNNKEL (reference sequence). CDR3 sequence reads: CASSQDVGYNSPLHF. In DNA, the CDR3 is TGTGCCAGCAGCCAAGACGTCGGCTATAATTCACCCCTCCACTTT.

This chain links TRBV7-8 with TRBJ2-5, with TRBD1 identical over 7 bases. V gave up 3 bases and J gave up 1 base; unmatched junction bases: 5. This CDR3 contains 15 residues. CDR1 is SGHVS, CDR2 FQNEAQ, per germline. CDR3 bases: TGTGCCAGCAGCTTGAACAGGGGCCTCCAAGAGACCCAGTACTTC. This sequence encodes CASSLNRGLQETQYF.

This clone was observed a few times. The V gene is TRBV19, the J gene TRBJ2-6; D uncertain. The CDR3 length is 15 residues. Germline V gene lookup returns CDR1 LNHDA and CDR2 SQIVND (reference sequence). V lost 3 bases and J lost 4, with 10 bases in between. The CDR3 DNA follows: TGTGCCAGTAGTATCGCCAGGCTGGGGGCCAACGTCCTGACTTTC. It encodes CASSIARLGANVLTF.

The J gene is TRBJ1-6, the V gene TRBV5-6, with TRBD1 matching 7 bases. CDR3 length: 15 amino acids. The J segment lost 7 bases and the V segment lost 1 base, leaving 5 bases of the junction unmatched. Germline lookup yields CDR1 SGHDT and CDR2 YYEEEE. CDR3 bases: TGTGCCAGCAGCTTGAAGGGGGCTTGGAATTCACCCCTCCACTTT. Its protein product is CASSLKGAWNSPLHF.